This TCR beta chain was found in a study of T cell repertoires in cytomegalovirus infection. Study overall: Newly reported HLA-C-restricted and thoroughly characterized HLA-B-restricted CMV epitopes were employed. Both CMV infection and a matching HLA type were indicated by public TCR beta signatures. Study-level points and caveats: Across the ex vivo response, the dominant clonotypes were HLA-C-restricted CMV-specific TCR beta clonotypes. Summed public TCR beta family frequency identified CMV carriers bearing the relevant HLA.

Concerning this clonotype: Antigen: not known.

Germline V lookup: CDR1 MDHEN, CDR2 SYDVKM. The CDR3 is made up of 15 amino acids. The V segment lost 5 bases and the J segment 3 bases; nucleotides outside the gene matches: 9. Using its own MiXCR run on the reads, TCRdb lists one record per CDR3 protein. In the table there are about 85,000 distinct CDR3 sequences, around half of which are singletons. The rearrangement uses TRBV28 and TRBJ2-5; TRBD1 matches 7 bases. The sequenced sample was CD8+ T cells from cultured PBMCs, obtained from culture after CMV antigen stimulation. This receptor was identified in a human donor in good health (CMV status not recorded). Some clones in this sample may be carry-over from other donors' samples. The CDR3 sequence is CASSGLQGNEETQYF. The CDR3 coding sequence is TGTGCCAGCAGTGGATTACAGGGGAATGAAGAGACCCAGTACTTC.